A selection of T cell receptor beta chains follows, all from one sample in a study of blood T cell repertoires in COVID-19. The table came from immunoSEQ multiplex PCR; TCRdb's copy has only in-frame clones and leaves some out. This sample has 200,000 to 250,000 clones, with about nine tenths found just once. The source material was PBMCs or T cells enriched from blood (not recorded which). The receptors shown here come from a woman in her 30s with acute COVID-19. Each CDR3 is given with its conserved first and last residue. The order of the fields is D gene, J gene, clone size, V gene, CDR3 protein, CDR3 DNA. D genes are given only for firm matches. The size of a clone is reported for some rows only, either as once, few or many, or as a class for expanded clones.

>NA|TRBJ2-1|few|TRBV7-2
CASSLDAGYNEQFF
TGTGCCAGCAGCTTAGATGCAGGATACAATGAGCAGTTCTTC
>NA|TRBJ1-2|NA|TRBV3-1/TRBV3-2
CASSPLTGLVGGYTF
TGTGCCAGCAGCCCTCTGACAGGCCTTGTAGGTGGCTACACCTTC
>TRBD1|TRBJ1-6|NA|TRBV14
CASSRRTGWNSPLHF
TGTGCCAGCAGCCGCCGGACAGGTTGGAATTCACCCCTCCACTTT
>TRBD1|TRBJ1-1|NA|TRBV28
CASSPPTGDTEAFF
TGTGCCAGCAGTCCTCCGACAGGGGACACTGAAGCTTTCTTT
>NA|TRBJ2-5|NA|TRBV5-4
CASSLGPGETQYF
TGTGCCAGCAGCTTGGGTCCGGGAGAGACCCAGTACTTC
>TRBD1|TRBJ1-5|NA|TRBV11-2
CASSLGTVSNQPQHF
TGTGCCAGCAGCCTCGGGACAGTTAGCAATCAGCCCCAGCATTTT
>TRBD2|TRBJ2-3|NA|TRBV19
CASRRGTSGVSTDTQYF
TGTGCCAGTAGACGAGGGACTAGCGGGGTTAGCACAGATACGCAGTATTTT
>TRBD1|TRBJ2-1|NA|TRBV12-5
CASAWSGTGYYNEQFF
TGTGCTAGTGCTTGGTCCGGGACAGGTTATTACAATGAGCAGTTCTTC
>NA|TRBJ1-4|once|TRBV19
CASSIRAEKLFF
TGTGCCAGTAGTATCAGGGCTGAAAAACTGTTTTTT
>NA|TRBJ1-5|NA|TRBV7-2
CASSPRVLDSNQPQHF
TGTGCCAGCAGCCCCCGGGTCCTTGATAGCAATCAGCCCCAGCATTTT
>TRBD1|TRBJ1-4|NA|TRBV4-3
CASSQNRGEKLFF
TGCGCCAGCAGCCAAAACAGGGGTGAAAAACTGTTTTTT
>TRBD2|TRBJ2-1|NA|TRBV4-1
CASTPRTSGDEQFF
TGCGCCAGCACCCCCCGGACTAGCGGGGATGAGCAGTTCTTC
>TRBD1|TRBJ1-6|many|TRBV28
CASSWDRDNSPLHF
TGTGCCAGCAGTTGGGACAGGGATAATTCACCCCTCCACTTT
>NA|TRBJ1-1|NA|TRBV29-1
CSVASRVNTEAFF
TGCAGCGTTGCCAGCCGGGTGAACACTGAAGCTTTCTTT
>TRBD1|TRBJ2-5|NA|TRBV9
CASSVDGTALQETQYF
TGTGCCAGCAGCGTAGATGGGACAGCTCTCCAAGAGACCCAGTACTTC
>NA|TRBJ1-5|NA|TRBV2
CASRQPDQPQHF
TGTGCCAGCAGACAGCCAGATCAGCCCCAGCATTTT
>NA|TRBJ1-6|NA|TRBV7-3
CASSRDSPYNSPLHF
TGTGCCAGCAGCCGTGACAGTCCCTATAATTCACCCCTCCACTTT
>TRBD2|TRBJ2-1|NA|TRBV7-9
CAIKGVAGGPSSYNEQFF
TGTGCTATCAAGGGCGTAGCGGGGGGTCCGAGCTCCTACAATGAGCAGTTCTTC
>NA|TRBJ2-2|NA|TRBV5-1
CASRASNTGELFF
TGCGCCAGCAGGGCCTCGAACACCGGGGAGCTGTTTTTT
>TRBD1|TRBJ1-2|NA|TRBV27
CASSLNRGQGGYTF
TGTGCCAGCAGTTTAAACAGGGGGCAGGGTGGCTACACCTTC
>TRBD1|TRBJ2-1|once|TRBV5-1
CASSLGGINEQFF
TGCGCCAGCAGCCTAGGGGGCATAAATGAGCAGTTCTTC
>NA|TRBJ2-7|NA|TRBV29-1
CSVALRRTPFEQYF
TGCAGCGTTGCTCTTCGCAGGACTCCTTTCGAGCAGTACTTC
>NA|TRBJ2-1|NA|TRBV5-1
CASSLAGDGARNEQFF
TGCGCCAGCAGCTTGGCCGGAGACGGAGCTAGAAATGAGCAGTTCTTC
>NA|TRBJ1-5|NA|TRBV28
CASRTRVVRNQPQHF
TGTGCCAGCAGGACTAGAGTGGTACGCAATCAGCCCCAGCATTTT
>TRBD1|TRBJ2-2|NA|TRBV10-1
CASSESDRVSGELFF
TGCGCCAGCAGTGAGTCGGACAGGGTCAGCGGGGAGCTGTTTTTT
>NA|TRBJ2-1|NA|TRBV6-1
CASSEAPGQSYNEQFF
TGTGCCAGCAGTGAAGCGCCCGGACAGTCGTACAATGAGCAGTTCTTC
>TRBD1|TRBJ1-3|NA|TRBV18
CASSPPGTGSFSGNTIYF
TGTGCCAGCTCACCTCCCGGGACAGGGTCATTCTCTGGAAACACCATATATTTT
>TRBD2|TRBJ2-3|NA|TRBV5-1
CASSFLQGLATDTQYF
TGCGCCAGCAGCTTCCTACAGGGACTAGCCACAGATACGCAGTATTTT
>NA|TRBJ2-7|NA|TRBV2
CASSATIAVYYEQYF
TGTGCCAGCAGTGCAACTATAGCGGTTTACTACGAGCAGTACTTC
>NA|TRBJ1-2|NA|TRBV5-4
CASSLGVSGGYGYTF
TGTGCCAGCAGCTTGGGAGTTTCAGGTGGCTATGGCTACACCTTC
>NA|TRBJ2-2|NA|TRBV12-3/TRBV12-4
CASSWAIRELFF
TGTGCCAGCAGTTGGGCAATAAGGGAGCTGTTTTTT
>NA|TRBJ2-5|NA|TRBV3-1/TRBV3-2
CASSHGEETQYF
TGTGCCAGCAGCCACGGTGAAGAGACCCAGTACTTC
>TRBD1|TRBJ1-2|NA|TRBV5-1
CASSLALGQGDYGYTF
TGCGCCAGCAGCTTGGCCCTCGGACAGGGGGACTATGGCTACACCTTC
>NA|TRBJ1-1|NA|TRBV6-1
CASSAIAGNTEAFF
TGTGCCAGCAGTGCTATCGCGGGGAACACTGAAGCTTTCTTT
>NA|TRBJ2-1|NA|TRBV28
CASSLVPYNEQFF
TGTGCCAGCAGTTTAGTTCCATACAATGAGCAGTTCTTC
>NA|TRBJ1-5|once|TRBV14
CASSQGGNRPQHF
TGTGCCAGCAGCCAAGGGGGCAACCGGCCCCAGCATTTT
>NA|TRBJ2-5|NA|TRBV19
CASSSPSLETQYF
TGTGCCAGTAGTTCCCCGAGTCTGGAGACCCAGTACTTC
>NA|TRBJ2-5|NA|TRBV29-1
CSALRQGHRYQETQYF
TGCAGCGCCCTTCGGCAGGGACACAGGTACCAAGAGACCCAGTACTTC
>TRBD2|TRBJ2-1|NA|TRBV7-9
CASSKSGEMLWVEQFF
TGTGCCAGCAGCAAGAGCGGGGAGATGCTCTGGGTTGAGCAGTTCTTC
>NA|TRBJ2-7|few|TRBV7-9
CASGNYEQYF
TGTGCCAGCGGCAACTACGAGCAGTACTTC
>NA|TRBJ2-7|few|TRBV7-9
CASSLSVREQYF
TGTGCCAGCAGCTTATCGGTGCGCGAGCAGTACTTC
>NA|TRBJ2-3|NA|TRBV4-1
CASSQAGRGDTQYF
TGCGCCAGCAGCCAAGCCGGAAGGGGAGATACGCAGTATTTT
>NA|TRBJ2-2|few|TRBV7-2
CASSLASYGELFF
TGTGCCAGCAGCTTAGCGAGCTACGGGGAGCTGTTTTTT
>TRBD2|TRBJ2-5|NA|TRBV3-1/TRBV3-2
CASTALAGTGETQYF
TGTGCCAGCACCGCACTAGCGGGCACCGGGGAGACCCAGTACTTC
>NA|TRBJ1-3|NA|TRBV6-5
CATRGTTQGNTIYF
TGTGCCACAAGGGGCACCACTCAAGGAAACACCATATATTTT
>TRBD2|TRBJ2-1|NA|TRBV29-1
CSVLAPSSGSLWQFF
TGCAGCGTCCTAGCTCCGTCTAGCGGGAGTTTATGGCAGTTCTTC
>TRBD2|TRBJ2-3|NA|TRBV19
CASRMGMWRGASTDTQYF
TGTGCCAGTAGGATGGGGATGTGGCGGGGGGCCAGCACAGATACGCAGTATTTT
>NA|TRBJ2-2|NA|TRBV5-1
CASSFGVGSANTGELFF
TGCGCCAGCAGCTTCGGGGTAGGCAGCGCGAACACCGGGGAGCTGTTTTTT
>TRBD1|TRBJ1-1|NA|TRBV5-5
CASSLGDRVNTEAFF
TGTGCCAGCAGCTTGGGGGACAGGGTGAACACTGAAGCTTTCTTT
>NA|TRBJ1-1|once|TRBV6-1
CASSENGGSTEAFF
TGTGCCAGCAGTGAAAATGGGGGGAGCACTGAAGCTTTCTTT
>TRBD2|TRBJ2-2|few|TRBV30
CAWSVAGGYTGELFF
TGTGCCTGGAGCGTTGCGGGGGGCTACACCGGGGAGCTGTTTTTT
>NA|TRBJ1-1|NA|TRBV18
CASSPPLGRTEAFF
TGTGCCAGCTCACCACCATTGGGGCGGACTGAAGCTTTCTTT
>NA|TRBJ1-6|once|TRBV4-1
CASSQGGGTGTPLHF
TGCGCCAGCAGCCAAGGGGGGGGGACTGGTACACCCCTCCACTTT
>TRBD2|TRBJ2-7|NA|TRBV27
CASSLTRLAGVTEQYF
TGTGCCAGCAGTTTAACCCGACTAGCGGGAGTAACCGAGCAGTACTTC
>NA|TRBJ2-7|NA|TRBV11-2
CASSLAGQYYEQYF
TGTGCCAGCAGCTTAGCTGGACAGTACTACGAGCAGTACTTC
>NA|TRBJ1-2|once|TRBV15
CATSRGSGSNNYGYTF
TGTGCCACCAGCAGAGGGAGTGGGAGTAATAACTATGGCTACACCTTC
>TRBD1|TRBJ2-7|once|TRBV18
CASSQISGQGSSYEQYF
TGTGCCAGCTCACAAATTTCGGGACAGGGCAGCTCCTACGAGCAGTACTTC